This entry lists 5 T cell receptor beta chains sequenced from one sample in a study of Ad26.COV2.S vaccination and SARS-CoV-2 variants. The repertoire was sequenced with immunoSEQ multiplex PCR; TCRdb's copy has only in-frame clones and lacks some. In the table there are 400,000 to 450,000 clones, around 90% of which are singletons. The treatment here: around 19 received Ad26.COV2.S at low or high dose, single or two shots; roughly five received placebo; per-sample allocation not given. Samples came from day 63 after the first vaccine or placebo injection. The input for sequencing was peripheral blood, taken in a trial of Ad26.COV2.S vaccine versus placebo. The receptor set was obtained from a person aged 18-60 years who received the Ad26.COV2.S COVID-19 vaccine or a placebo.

In nucleotides, the CDR3 is TGTGCCAGCCTCCCTATAGCGGGAGTGGCAGATACGCAGTATTTT. Residues: CASLPIAGVADTQYF. The J gene is TRBJ2-3, the V gene TRBV28, with 9 bases that match TRBD2. The CDR3 has 15 amino acids. CDR1 MDHEN and CDR2 SYDVKM come from the germline V gene. V gave up 8 bases and J gave up 4 bases; unmatched junction bases: 10.

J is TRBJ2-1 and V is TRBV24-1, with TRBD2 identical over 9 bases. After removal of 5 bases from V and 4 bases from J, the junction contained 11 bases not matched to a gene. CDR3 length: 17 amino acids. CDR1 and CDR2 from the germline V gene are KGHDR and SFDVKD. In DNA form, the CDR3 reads TGTGCCACCAGTGGATTTTCAGCGGGAGGTCCTTACAATGAGCAGTTCTTC. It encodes CATSGFSAGGPYNEQFF.

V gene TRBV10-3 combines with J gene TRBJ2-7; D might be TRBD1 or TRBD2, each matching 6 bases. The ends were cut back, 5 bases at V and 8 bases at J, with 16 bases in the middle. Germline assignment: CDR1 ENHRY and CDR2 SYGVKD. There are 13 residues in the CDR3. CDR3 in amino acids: CAISPGEDFKQYF. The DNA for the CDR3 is TGTGCCATCAGTCCAGGGGAGGATTTTAAGCAGTACTTC.

The CDR3 DNA sequence: TGTGCCAGCAGCTTAGCCACTAGCGGGAGACAAGAGACCCAGTACTTC. Translated, it gives CASSLATSGRQETQYF. V is TRBV7-9 and J is TRBJ2-5; 11 nucleotides line up with TRBD2. CDR3 length: 16 amino acids. With V trimmed by 0 bases and J by 2 bases, 2 bases remained unmatched. Germline V lookup: CDR1 SEHNR, CDR2 FQNEAQ (reference sequence). Variable domain in full (rest from reference TRBV7-9 and TRBJ2-5): DTGVSQNPRHKITKRGQNVTFRCDPISEHNRLYWYRQTLGQGPEFLTYFQNEAQLEKSRLLSDRFSAERPKGSFSTLEIQRTEQGDSAMYLCASSLATSGRQETQYFGPGTRLLVL.

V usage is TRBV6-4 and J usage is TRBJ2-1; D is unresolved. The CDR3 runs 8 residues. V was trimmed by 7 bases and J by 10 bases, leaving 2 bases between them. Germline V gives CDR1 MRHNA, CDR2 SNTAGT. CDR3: CASTEQFF. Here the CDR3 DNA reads TGTGCCAGCACGGAGCAGTTCTTC.